This T cell receptor (beta chain) emerged from a study of early stage breast cancer tumors. Overall study: Of about 17 invasive breast tumors, about a dozen were hormone receptor-positive, HER2-negative. Among roughly twelve ER+/PR+/HER2- tumors, eight were ductal, four lobular. Study-wide points: Most shared enriched TCRB sequences were commonly generated ones. In about 85% of the 16 patients, blood comparison separated tumor from normal breast.

For this clone: Its antigen remains unknown.

TCRdb keeps only in-frame clones here, not all; method: immunoSEQ multiplex PCR. Among tens of thousands of clones listed, around 80% were seen once. Germline V gene lookup returns CDR1 LNHDA and CDR2 SQIVND (reference sequence). V was trimmed by 2 bases and J by 4 bases, leaving 3 bases between them. The CDR3 is 12 amino acids. The chain employs TRBV19 and TRBJ2-1; D not certain. Material: blood. This clonotype was obtained from a person between 55 and 69 years old with breast cancer. DNA of the CDR3: TGTGCCAGTAGTATACCGTACAATGAGCAGTTCTTC. This codes for CASSIPYNEQFF.